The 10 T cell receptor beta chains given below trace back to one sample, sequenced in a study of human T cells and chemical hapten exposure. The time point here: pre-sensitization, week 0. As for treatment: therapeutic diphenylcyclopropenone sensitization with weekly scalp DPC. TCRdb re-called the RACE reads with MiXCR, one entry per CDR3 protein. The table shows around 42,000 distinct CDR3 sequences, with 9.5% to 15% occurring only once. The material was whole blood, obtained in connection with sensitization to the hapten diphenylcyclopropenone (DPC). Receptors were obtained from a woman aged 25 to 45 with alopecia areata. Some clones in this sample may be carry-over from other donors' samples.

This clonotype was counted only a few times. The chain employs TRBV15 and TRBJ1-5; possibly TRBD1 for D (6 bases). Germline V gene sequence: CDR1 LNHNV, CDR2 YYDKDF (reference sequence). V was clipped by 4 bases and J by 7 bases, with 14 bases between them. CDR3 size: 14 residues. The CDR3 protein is CATSIRGARQPQHF. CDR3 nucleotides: TGTGCCACCAGCATTAGGGGGGCCCGGCAGCCCCAGCATTTT.

This CDR3 is CASSQVWGGPSTDTQYF. The CDR3, as DNA: TGCGCCAGCAGCCAAGTCTGGGGCGGGCCTAGCACAGATACGCAGTATTTT. The V call is TRBV4-3, the J call TRBJ2-3; D could derive from TRBD1 or TRBD2 (5 bases each). Germline CDR1 and CDR2: LGHNA and YSLEER. This CDR3 is built from 17 residues. Trimming stripped 1 base from V and 0 bases from J, with 14 bases between.

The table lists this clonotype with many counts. The CDR3 here is CASSFGSEQYF. CDR3 bases: TGTGCCAGCAGCTTCGGTTCGGAGCAGTACTTC. The chain joins TRBV7-6 to TRBJ2-7; D gene unclear. Trimming cost V 3 bases and J 7 bases, with 7 bases left between them. CDR3 length: 11 residues. From germline, CDR1 is SGHVS and CDR2 FNYEAQ.

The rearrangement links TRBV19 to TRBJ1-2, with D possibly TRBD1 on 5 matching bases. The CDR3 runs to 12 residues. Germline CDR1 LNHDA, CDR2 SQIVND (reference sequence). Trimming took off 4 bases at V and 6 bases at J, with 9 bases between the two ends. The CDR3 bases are TGTGCCAGTAGTAGGGGCCCTCATGGCTACACCTTC. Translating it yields CASSRGPHGYTF.

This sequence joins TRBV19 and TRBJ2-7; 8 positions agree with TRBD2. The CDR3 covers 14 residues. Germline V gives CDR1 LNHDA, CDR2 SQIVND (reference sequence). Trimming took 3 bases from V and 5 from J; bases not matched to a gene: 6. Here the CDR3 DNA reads TGTGCCAGTAGTATCGGAGCGGGAGTCAACGAGCAGTACTTC. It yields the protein CASSIGAGVNEQYF.

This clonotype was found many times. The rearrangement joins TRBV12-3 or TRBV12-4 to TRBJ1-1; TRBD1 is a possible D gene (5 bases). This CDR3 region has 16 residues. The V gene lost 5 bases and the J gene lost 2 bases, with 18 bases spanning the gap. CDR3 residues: CASSPPWGHLNTEAFF. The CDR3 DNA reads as TGTGCCAGCAGTCCCCCTTGGGGCCACCTCAACACTGAAGCTTTCTTT.

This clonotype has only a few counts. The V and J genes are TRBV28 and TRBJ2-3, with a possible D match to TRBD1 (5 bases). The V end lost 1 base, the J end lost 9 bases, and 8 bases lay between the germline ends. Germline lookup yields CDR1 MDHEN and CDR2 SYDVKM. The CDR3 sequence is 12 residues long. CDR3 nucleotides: TGTGCCAGCAGTTTATACAGGAAAACGCAGTATTTT. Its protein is CASSLYRKTQYF.

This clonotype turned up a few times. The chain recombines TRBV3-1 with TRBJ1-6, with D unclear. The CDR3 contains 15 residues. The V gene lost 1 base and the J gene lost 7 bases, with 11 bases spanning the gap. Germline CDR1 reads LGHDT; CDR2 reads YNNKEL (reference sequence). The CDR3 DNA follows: TGTGCCAGCAGCCAAGGCGGTTTCGGGAATTCACCCCTCCACTTT. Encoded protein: CASSQGGFGNSPLHF.

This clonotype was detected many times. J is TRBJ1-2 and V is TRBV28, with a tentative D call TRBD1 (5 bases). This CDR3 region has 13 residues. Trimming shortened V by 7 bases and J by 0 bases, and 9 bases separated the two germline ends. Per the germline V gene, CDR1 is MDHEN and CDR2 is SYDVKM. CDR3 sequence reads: CASMGGANYGYTF. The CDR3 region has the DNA TGTGCCAGCATGGGGGGGGCTAACTATGGCTACACCTTC.

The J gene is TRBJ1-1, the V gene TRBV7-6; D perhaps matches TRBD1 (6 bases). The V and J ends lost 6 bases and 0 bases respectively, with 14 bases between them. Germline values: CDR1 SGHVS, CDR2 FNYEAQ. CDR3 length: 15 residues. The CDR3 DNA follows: TGTGCCAGCAGGCCAAGGGACACCATGAACACTGAAGCTTTCTTT. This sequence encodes CASRPRDTMNTEAFF.